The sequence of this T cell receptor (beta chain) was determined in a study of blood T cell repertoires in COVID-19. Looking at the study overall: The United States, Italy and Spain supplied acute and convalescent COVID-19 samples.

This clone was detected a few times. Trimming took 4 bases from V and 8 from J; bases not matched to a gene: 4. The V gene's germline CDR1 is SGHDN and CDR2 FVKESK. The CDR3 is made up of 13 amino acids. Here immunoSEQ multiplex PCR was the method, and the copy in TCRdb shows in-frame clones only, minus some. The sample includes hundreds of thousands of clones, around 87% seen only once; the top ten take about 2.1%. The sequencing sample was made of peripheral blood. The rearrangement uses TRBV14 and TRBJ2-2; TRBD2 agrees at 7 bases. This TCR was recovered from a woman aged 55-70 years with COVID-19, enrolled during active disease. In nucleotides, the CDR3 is TGTGCCAGCAGCCCGGGCGGGAGAGGGGAGCTGTTTTTT. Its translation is CASSPGGRGELFF.